The present T cell receptor beta chain was sequenced within a study of vaccination effects on CD4 cells after COVID-19. Whole-study results and caveats: Of the vaccine-induced clones from healthy vaccinees, merely 1 of 255 recognized common cold coronaviruses as well.

In the case of this clone: The antigen is not known.

The CDR3 runs 13 residues. Germline V lookup: CDR1 DFQATT, CDR2 SNEGSKA (reference sequence). Trimming took 3 bases from V and 2 from J, leaving 8 bases between them. TCRdb's copy holds only in-frame clones and misses some; the assay was immunoSEQ multiplex PCR. The sample includes approximately 54,000 clones, 75% to 90% seen only once; the top ten take roughly 2.2%. In the ViraFEST assay, antigen-specific CD4+ clonotypes were identified by expansion after peptide-pool stimulation. Upon completion of around eleven days in culture, CD4+ T cells were isolated. This specimen was CD4+ T cells from PBMCs cultured with HCoV-229E spike peptides, taken before COVID-19 vaccination. The chain carries TRBV20-1 and TRBJ2-1; perhaps TRBD1 as D (6 bases). The clonotype comes from a human donor who received a COVID-19 vaccine. The CDR3 is CSASRGTYNEQFF. The CDR3 region has the DNA TGCAGTGCTAGTAGGGGGACCTACAATGAGCAGTTCTTC.